The source of this T cell receptor (beta chain) is a study of cytomegalovirus exposure and HLA in healthy donors. Study-wide findings and caveats: The dataset shows that most TCR sequences were rare, while some public TCRs occurred in many donors. Several of the most significant clusters appeared, in a later analysis, to be linked to common viral pathogens.

With 60 Vbeta and 13 Jbeta primers, the PCR was carried out. Generated by immunoSEQ multiplex PCR, the TCRdb table keeps only in-frame clones and is missing some. The sample has nearly 110,000 clones; around four fifths are singletons. The CDR3 is made up of 14 amino acids. Trimming took 6 bases from V and 3 from J; bases not matched to a gene: 1. Germline loops: CDR1 SGHTA, CDR2 FQGNSA. For this clone: Its target is not known. Distinct nucleotide sequences in the sample also encode this CDR3.

This sequence joins TRBV7-2 and TRBJ2-5; 13 nucleotides align to TRBD2. The TCR originated in a man aged 50 or older in good health and CMV-seronegative. Sequencing was done on a sample of PBMCs. The CDR3 coding sequence is TGTGCCAGCAGAGGGACTAGCGGGGAAGAGACCCAGTACTTC. Protein sequence: CASRGTSGEETQYF.